One sample yielded the 11 T cell receptor beta chains listed below, sequenced in a study of cytomegalovirus exposure and HLA in healthy donors. PCR involved 60 Vbeta and 13 Jbeta primers. Assay used: immunoSEQ multiplex PCR; TCRdb lists only in-frame clones, some missing. Among approximately 99,000 clones listed, roughly four fifths were seen once. The sample taken for sequencing was PBMCs. The source is a man between 40 and 49 years old in good health and CMV-seronegative.

This chain links TRBV7-2 with TRBJ2-5, with TRBD2 identical over 13 bases. CDR1 and CDR2 (germline): SGHTA, FQGNSA. There are 14 residues in the CDR3. V lost 4 bases, J lost 4 bases, and 0 bases stayed unmatched. CDR3 loop: CASSWTSGGETQYF. The CDR3, as DNA: TGTGCCAGCAGCTGGACTAGCGGGGGAGAGACCCAGTACTTC. Based on the CDR3 plus reference TRBV7-2 and TRBJ2-5, the full variable domain is GAGVSQSPSNKVTEKGKDVELRCDPISGHTALYWYRQSLGQGLEFLIYFQGNSAPDKSGLPSDRFSAERTGGSVSTLTIQRTQQEDSAVYLCASSWTSGGETQYFGPGTRLLVL.

This chain joins TRBV19 and TRBJ1-2; TRBD1 agrees at 8 bases. Germline CDR1 and CDR2: LNHDA and SQIVND (reference sequence). The CDR3 is made up of 13 amino acids. With 6 bases clipped from V and 8 bases from J, the junction kept 8 bases outside the gene matches. CDR3 sequence: CASSPDRAGGYTF. CDR3 in DNA: TGTGCCAGTAGCCCGGACAGGGCAGGCGGCTACACCTTC.

V usage is TRBV5-1 and J usage is TRBJ2-7; 9 bases match TRBD1. The V segment lost 3 bases and the J segment 6 bases; nucleotides outside the gene matches: 10. This CDR3 comprises 15 residues. CDR1 SGHRS and CDR2 YFSETQ come from the germline V gene. Written as DNA, the CDR3 is TGCGCCAGCAGCTCTGATGGGACAGGGAGGGCCGAGCAGTACTTC. It translates to CASSSDGTGRAEQYF.

This clone was counted only a few times. The V call is TRBV4-3, the J call TRBJ1-1; D remains unclear. The CDR3 contains 14 residues. Germline loops: CDR1 LGHNA, CDR2 YSLEER. V was shortened by 0 bases and J by 1 base, with 6 bases between the two germline ends. The CDR3 nucleotides read TGCGCCAGCAGCCAAGATCCCTGGAACACTGAAGCTTTCTTT. Encoded protein: CASSQDPWNTEAFF.

This rearrangement joins TRBV29-1 to TRBJ2-2; TRBD2 might be the D (7 bases). V gave up 0 bases and J gave up 5 bases, with 13 bases separating them. From germline, CDR1 is SQVTM and CDR2 ANQGSEA. The CDR3 is 15 residues long. The CDR3 here is CSVEDMGGATGELFF. The CDR3 DNA reads as TGCAGCGTTGAAGATATGGGGGGGGCAACCGGGGAGCTGTTTTTT.

V and J are TRBV27 and TRBJ1-1, with a possible D match to TRBD1 (5 bases). Germline lookup yields CDR1 MNHEY and CDR2 SMNVEV (reference sequence). Trimming cost V 5 bases and J 3 bases, with 16 bases left between them. CDR3 size: 15 residues. Here the CDR3 reads CASSARVWGDTEAFF. The CDR3 nucleotides are TGTGCCAGCAGTGCTCGGGTCTGGGGGGACACTGAAGCTTTCTTT.

The genes are TRBV5-1 and TRBJ2-5, with a possible D match to TRBD1 (6 bases). The CDR3 consists of 13 residues. Per germline, CDR1 SGHRS and CDR2 YFSETQ. V was cut by 6 bases and J by 3 bases, with 12 bases left in between. Written as DNA, the CDR3 is TGCGCCAGCAATACAGGGATGGAAGAGACCCAGTACTTC. Its protein product is CASNTGMEETQYF.

This clone was observed a few times. J is TRBJ2-7 and V is TRBV28, with 9 bases lining up with TRBD1. After removal of 6 bases from V and 4 bases from J, the junction contained 10 bases not matched to a gene. The CDR3 has 15 amino acids. The germline V gene has CDR1 MDHEN and CDR2 SYDVKM. CDR3 protein: CASSGITGGVYEQYF. In DNA, the CDR3 is TGTGCCAGCAGCGGAATAACAGGGGGCGTTTACGAGCAGTACTTC.

V usage is TRBV6-5 and J usage is TRBJ1-2; TRBD1 matches 11 bases. Germline assignment: CDR1 MNHEY and CDR2 SVGAGI. The CDR3 totals 14 residues. Losses at the gene ends were 4 bases for V and 8 bases for J; bases not matched to a gene: 6. The CDR3 sequence is CASSWTGGLDGYTF. The CDR3 coding sequence is TGTGCCAGCAGTTGGACAGGGGGCTTAGACGGCTACACCTTC.

The genes are TRBV7-6 and TRBJ2-2, with D perhaps TRBD1 (6 bases). This CDR3 region has 15 residues. V was shortened by 6 bases and J by 0 bases, with 11 bases between the two germline ends. Germline loops: CDR1 SGHVS, CDR2 FNYEAQ. The CDR3 protein is CASRFGTPNTGELFF. As DNA, the CDR3 is TGTGCCAGCAGATTCGGGACACCGAACACCGGGGAGCTGTTTTTT.

This clone has more than one count but fewer than ten. The chain combines TRBV4-2 with TRBJ2-1; TRBD2 agrees at 13 bases. The CDR3 extends over 16 amino acids. V was clipped by 2 bases and J by 8 bases; unmatched bases: 6. Germline-derived CDR1 and CDR2 are LGHNA and YNFKEQ. DNA of the CDR3: TGTGCCAGCAGCCAACTAACCGGGACTAGCGGGGATGAGCAGTTCTTC. It encodes CASSQLTGTSGDEQFF.